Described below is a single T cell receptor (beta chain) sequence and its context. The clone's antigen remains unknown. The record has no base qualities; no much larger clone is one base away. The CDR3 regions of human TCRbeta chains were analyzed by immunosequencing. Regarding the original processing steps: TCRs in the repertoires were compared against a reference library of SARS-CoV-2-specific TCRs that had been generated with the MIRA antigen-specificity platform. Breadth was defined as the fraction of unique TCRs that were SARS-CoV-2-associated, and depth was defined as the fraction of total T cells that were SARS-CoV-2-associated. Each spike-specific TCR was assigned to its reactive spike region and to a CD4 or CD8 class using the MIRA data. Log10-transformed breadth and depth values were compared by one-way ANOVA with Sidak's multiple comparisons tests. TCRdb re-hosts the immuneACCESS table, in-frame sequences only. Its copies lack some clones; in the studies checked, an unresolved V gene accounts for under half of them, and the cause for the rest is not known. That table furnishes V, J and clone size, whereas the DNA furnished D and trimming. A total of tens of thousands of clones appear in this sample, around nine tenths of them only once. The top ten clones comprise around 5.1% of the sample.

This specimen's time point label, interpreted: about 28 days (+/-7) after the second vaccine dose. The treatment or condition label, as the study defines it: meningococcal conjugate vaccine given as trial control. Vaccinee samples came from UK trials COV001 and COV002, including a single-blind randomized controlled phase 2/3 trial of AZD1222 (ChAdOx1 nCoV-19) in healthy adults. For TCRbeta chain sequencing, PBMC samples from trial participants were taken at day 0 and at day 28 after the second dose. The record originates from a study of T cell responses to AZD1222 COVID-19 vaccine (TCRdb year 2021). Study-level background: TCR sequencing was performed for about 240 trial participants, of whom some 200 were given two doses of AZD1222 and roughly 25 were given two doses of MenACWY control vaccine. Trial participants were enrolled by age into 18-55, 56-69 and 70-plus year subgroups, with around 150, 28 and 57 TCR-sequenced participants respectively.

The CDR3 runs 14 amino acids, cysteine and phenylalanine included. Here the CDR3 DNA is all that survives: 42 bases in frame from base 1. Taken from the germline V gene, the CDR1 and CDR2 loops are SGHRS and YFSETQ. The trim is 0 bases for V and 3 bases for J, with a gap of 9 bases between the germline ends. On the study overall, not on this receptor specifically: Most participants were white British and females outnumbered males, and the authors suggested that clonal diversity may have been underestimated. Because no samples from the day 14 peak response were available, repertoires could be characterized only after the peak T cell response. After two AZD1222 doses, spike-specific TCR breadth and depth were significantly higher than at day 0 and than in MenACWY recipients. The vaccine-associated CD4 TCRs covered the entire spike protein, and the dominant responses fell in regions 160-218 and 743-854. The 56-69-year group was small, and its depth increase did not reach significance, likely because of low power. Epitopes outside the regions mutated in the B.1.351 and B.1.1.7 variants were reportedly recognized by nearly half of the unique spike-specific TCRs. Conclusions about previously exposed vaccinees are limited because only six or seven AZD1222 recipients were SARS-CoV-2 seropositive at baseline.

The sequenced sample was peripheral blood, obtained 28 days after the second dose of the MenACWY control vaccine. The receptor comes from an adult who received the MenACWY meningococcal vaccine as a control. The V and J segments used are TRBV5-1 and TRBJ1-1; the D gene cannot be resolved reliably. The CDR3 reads CASSLDGTHTEAFF. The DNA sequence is TGCGCCAGCAGCTTGGATGGCACCCACACTGAAGCTTTCTTT.